Presented here are 5 T cell receptor beta chains from one specimen sequenced in a study of post-analysis software for immune sequencing data. The antigens for these receptors are not known. The library was made from cDNA and included unique molecular identifiers. TCRdb passed the PCR reads through MiXCR, listing each CDR3 protein once. The repertoire holds roughly 570,000 distinct CDR3 sequences, around a third seen once, with about 6% in the top ten. General study findings and limits: Among five TRBV segments more frequent in patients than controls were TRBV5-6, TRBV5-1 and TRBV20-1.

The specimen was blood. These receptors all stem from a girl aged 2 to 17 with multiple sclerosis.

CDR3 DNA sequence: TGTGCCAGCAGCTTAGTTCCAGGGTATGAAGCTTTCTTT. Translating it yields CASSLVPGYEAFF. This chain uses TRBV7-2 with TRBJ1-1; a possible D gene is TRBD1 (5 bases). The V gene's germline CDR1 is SGHTA and CDR2 FQGNSA. There are 13 residues in the CDR3. Between the trimmed V and J ends, which lost 1 base and 7 bases, there was a span of 10 bases.

The sample holds a few counts of this clonotype. The chain recombines TRBV4-1 with TRBJ2-5; D perhaps matches TRBD2 (7 bases). Germline V gives CDR1 MGHRA, CDR2 YSYEKL. Trimming removed 6 bases at V and 10 bases at J, with 18 bases between. This CDR3 spans 13 amino acids. The CDR3 region has the DNA TGCGCCAGCAGGGGGTCCGGGGGGCGGCACCAGTACTTC. This encodes CASRGSGGRHQYF.

The rearrangement uses TRBV5-1 and TRBJ1-2; TRBD1 aligns across 9 bases. J gave up 0 bases and V 4 bases, and 4 bases lay outside the gene matches. The CDR3 length is 15 residues. In germline, CDR1 is SGHRS, CDR2 YFSETQ. The CDR3 here is CASSIQGAPNYGYTF. Here the CDR3 DNA reads TGCGCCAGCAGCATACAGGGGGCCCCTAACTATGGCTACACCTTC.

The chain recombines TRBV12-3 or TRBV12-4 with TRBJ1-4; D is uncertain. This CDR3 comprises 11 residues. V shed 6 bases and J shed 8 bases, with 7 bases lying between them. CDR3 in amino acids: CASSEEEKLFF. CDR3 sequence (DNA): TGTGCCAGCAGCGAGGAGGAAAAACTGTTTTTT.

This chain uses TRBV20-1 with TRBJ2-7; 12 bases are a match to TRBD1. Germline CDR1 DFQATT, CDR2 SNEGSKA (reference sequence). Trimming removed 6 bases from V and 2 bases from J; junction bases left unmatched: 14. CDR3 length: 17 residues. The CDR3: CSAPLGTGGSPPYEQYF. Written as DNA, the CDR3 is TGCAGTGCACCTCTTGGGACAGGGGGCTCCCCCCCCTACGAGCAGTACTTC.